The 7 T cell receptor beta chains below come from one sample, sequenced in a study of Ad26.COV2.S vaccination and SARS-CoV-2 variants. The treatment here: over 15 received Ad26.COV2.S at low or high dose, single or two shots; 5 received placebo; per-sample allocation not given. The study sampled participants on day 63 after the first vaccine or placebo injection. Clones were read by immunoSEQ multiplex PCR, and TCRdb kept only the in-frame ones, dropping some. The sample includes 300,000 to 350,000 clones, approximately 90% of them seen just once. The material sequenced was peripheral blood, taken in a trial of Ad26.COV2.S vaccine versus placebo. The source of these receptors is a person between 18 and 65 years old who received the Ad26.COV2.S COVID-19 vaccine or a placebo.

This clone appeared a few times. The gene calls are TRBV7-2 and TRBJ1-1; unclear D gene. CDR3 length: 13 amino acids. Germline CDR1 and CDR2: SGHTA and FQGNSA. Trimming removed 8 bases at V and 11 bases at J, with 21 bases between. CDR3 in amino acids: CASGDGAGRWAFF. The CDR3, as DNA: TGTGCCAGCGGAGACGGAGCCGGGAGATGGGCTTTCTTT.

The rearrangement uses TRBV6-5 and TRBJ2-7, with 10 bases matching TRBD1. The CDR3 runs 13 residues. V trimming: 8 bases; J trimming: 5 bases; junction bases outside the gene matches: 6. CDR1 is MNHEY and CDR2 is SVGAGI in the germline V gene. CDR3 sequence (DNA): TGTGCCAGCGCCGGGACAGGGGTCCACGAGCAGTACTTC. Translating gives CASAGTGVHEQYF.

The chain is built from TRBV2 and TRBJ2-1; the D gene is possibly TRBD2 (5 bases). Germline V lookup: CDR1 SNHLY, CDR2 FYNNEI. The CDR3 loop spans 14 amino acids. V dropped 3 bases and J dropped 4 bases, with 10 bases sitting between them. Here the CDR3 DNA reads TGTGCCAGCAGTGAGTGGACTTCTTACAATGAGCAGTTCTTC. It translates to CASSEWTSYNEQFF.

The V and J genes are TRBV27 and TRBJ1-5; unclear D gene. CDR1 and CDR2 (germline): MNHEY, SMNVEV (reference sequence). The CDR3 spans 13 residues. Trimming shortened V by 5 bases and J by 4 bases, and 9 bases separated the two germline ends. The CDR3 bases are TGTGCCAGCAGTATAAGGGCTAATCAGCCCCAGCATTTT. Translating gives CASSIRANQPQHF.

The chain links TRBV6-6 to TRBJ1-5; tentatively, D is TRBD1 (5 bases). The V and J ends lost 0 bases and 4 bases respectively, with 7 bases between them. The length of the CDR3 is 14 residues. From germline, CDR1 is MNHNY and CDR2 SVGAGI (reference sequence). CDR3: CASSYSNRNQPQHF. The CDR3 nucleotides are TGTGCCAGCAGTTACTCTAACAGGAATCAGCCCCAGCATTTT.

This clone was seen a single time. V is TRBV7-9 and J is TRBJ2-2; 8 nucleotides align to TRBD2. J lost 4 bases, V lost 7 bases, and 11 bases had no gene match. The CDR3 runs 16 residues. Per germline, CDR1 SEHNR and CDR2 FQNEAQ (reference sequence). CDR3 sequence: CASTRGGIGSTGELFF. CDR3 coding DNA: TGTGCCAGCACCCGGGGGGGAATCGGAAGCACCGGGGAGCTGTTTTTT.

This clone has just a few counts. The J gene is TRBJ2-7, the V gene TRBV28, with 10 bases lining up with TRBD2. Germline V gene sequence: CDR1 MDHEN, CDR2 SYDVKM. Trimming cost V 3 bases and J 7 bases; bases outside gene matches: 6. This CDR3 is 14 amino acids long. The CDR3 reads CASSFPSGSPEQYF. The CDR3 region has the DNA TGTGCCAGCAGTTTTCCTAGCGGGAGCCCGGAGCAGTACTTC.